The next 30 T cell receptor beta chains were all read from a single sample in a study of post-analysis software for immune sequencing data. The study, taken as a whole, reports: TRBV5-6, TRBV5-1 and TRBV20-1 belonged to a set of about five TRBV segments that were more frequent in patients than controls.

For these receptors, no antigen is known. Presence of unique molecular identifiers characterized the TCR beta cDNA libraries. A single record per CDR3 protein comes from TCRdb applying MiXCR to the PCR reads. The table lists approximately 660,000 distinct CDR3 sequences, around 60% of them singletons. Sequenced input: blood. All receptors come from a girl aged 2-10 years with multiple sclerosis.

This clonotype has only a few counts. CDR3 sequence (DNA): TGTGCCAGCAGTTTTTCTAGCGGGAAGGGTAGTGAGCAGTTCTTC. This codes for CASSFSSGKGSEQFF. V usage is TRBV12-3 or TRBV12-4 and J usage is TRBJ2-1, with 9 nucleotides matching TRBD2. This CDR3 spans 15 amino acids. After removal of 3 bases from V and 9 bases from J, the junction contained 9 bases not matched to a gene.

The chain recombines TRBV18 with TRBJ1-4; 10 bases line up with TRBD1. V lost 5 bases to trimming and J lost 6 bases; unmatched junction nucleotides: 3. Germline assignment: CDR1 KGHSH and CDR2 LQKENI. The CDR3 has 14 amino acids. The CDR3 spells CASSAGTGDEKLFF. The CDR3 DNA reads TGTGCCAGCTCAGCCGGGACAGGGGATGAAAAACTGTTTTTT. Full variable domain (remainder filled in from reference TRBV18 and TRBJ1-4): NAGVMQNPRHLVRRRGQEARLRCSPMKGHSHVYWYRQLPEEGLKFMVYLQKENIIDESGMPKERFSAEFPKEGPSILRIQQVVRGDSAAYFCASSAGTGDEKLFFGSGTQLSVL.

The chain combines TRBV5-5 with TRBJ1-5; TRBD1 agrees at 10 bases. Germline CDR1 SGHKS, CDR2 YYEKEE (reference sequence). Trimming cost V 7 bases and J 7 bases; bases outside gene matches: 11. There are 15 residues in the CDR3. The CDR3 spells CASARGGTGEQPQHF. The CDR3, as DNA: TGTGCCAGCGCCAGAGGCGGGACAGGGGAACAGCCCCAGCATTTT.

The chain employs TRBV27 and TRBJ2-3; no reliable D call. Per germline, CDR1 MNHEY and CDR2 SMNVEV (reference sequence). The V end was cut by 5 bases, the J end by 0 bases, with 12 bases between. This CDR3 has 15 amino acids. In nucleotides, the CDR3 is TGTGCCAGCAGTCATGGGTCCTCTAGCACAGATACGCAGTATTTT. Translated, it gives CASSHGSSSTDTQYF.

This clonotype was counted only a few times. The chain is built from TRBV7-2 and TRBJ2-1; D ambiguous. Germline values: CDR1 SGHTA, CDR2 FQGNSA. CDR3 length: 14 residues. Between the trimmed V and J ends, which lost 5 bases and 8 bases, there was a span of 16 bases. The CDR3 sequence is CASSLVPSSDEQFF. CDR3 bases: TGTGCCAGCAGCCTTGTCCCTTCCTCGGATGAGCAGTTCTTC.

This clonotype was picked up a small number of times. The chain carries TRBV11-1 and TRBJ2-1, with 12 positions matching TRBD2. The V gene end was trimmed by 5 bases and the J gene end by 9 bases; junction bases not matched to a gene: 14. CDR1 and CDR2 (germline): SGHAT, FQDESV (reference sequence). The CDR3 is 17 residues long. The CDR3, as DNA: TGTGCCAGCAGCCCCGGACCTTCCGCTAGCGGGAGGGCTGAGCAGTTCTTC. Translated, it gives CASSPGPSASGRAEQFF.

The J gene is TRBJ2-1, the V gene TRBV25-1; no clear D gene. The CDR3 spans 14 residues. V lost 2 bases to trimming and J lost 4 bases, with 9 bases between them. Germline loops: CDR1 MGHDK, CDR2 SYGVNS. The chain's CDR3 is CASSETAPYNEQFF. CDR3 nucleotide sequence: TGTGCCAGCAGTGAAACTGCGCCTTACAATGAGCAGTTCTTC.

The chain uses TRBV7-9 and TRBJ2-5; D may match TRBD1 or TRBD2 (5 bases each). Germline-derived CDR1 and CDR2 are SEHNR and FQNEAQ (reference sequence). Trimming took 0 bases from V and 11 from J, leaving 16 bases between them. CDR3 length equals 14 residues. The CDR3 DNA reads TGTGCCAGCAGCTTAGCGGGGCTAGCTTGGGAGCAGTACTTC. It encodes CASSLAGLAWEQYF.

CDR3 region: CASSLVGPLGEGYTF. CDR3 sequence (DNA): TGCGCCAGCAGCTTGGTGGGACCCCTTGGGGAAGGCTACACCTTC. The gene calls are TRBV5-1 and TRBJ1-2; possibly TRBD1 for D (5 bases). From germline, CDR1 is SGHRS and CDR2 YFSETQ. The CDR3 covers 15 residues. V was shortened by 0 bases and J by 8 bases, with 17 bases between the two germline ends.

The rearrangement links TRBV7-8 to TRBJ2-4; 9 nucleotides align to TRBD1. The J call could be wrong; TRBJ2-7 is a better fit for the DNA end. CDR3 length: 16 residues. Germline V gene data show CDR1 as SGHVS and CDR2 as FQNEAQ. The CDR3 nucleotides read TGTGCCAGCAGCTCTCTACTGGGACAGGGTGACTACGAGCAGTACTTC. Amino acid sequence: CASSSLLGQGDYEQYF.

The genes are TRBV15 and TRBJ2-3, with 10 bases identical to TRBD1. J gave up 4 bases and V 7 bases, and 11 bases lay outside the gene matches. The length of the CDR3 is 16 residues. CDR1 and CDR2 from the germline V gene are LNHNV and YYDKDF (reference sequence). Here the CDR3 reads CATTLSGQGIPDTQYF. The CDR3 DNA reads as TGTGCCACCACGTTGTCGGGACAGGGGATCCCAGATACGCAGTATTTT.

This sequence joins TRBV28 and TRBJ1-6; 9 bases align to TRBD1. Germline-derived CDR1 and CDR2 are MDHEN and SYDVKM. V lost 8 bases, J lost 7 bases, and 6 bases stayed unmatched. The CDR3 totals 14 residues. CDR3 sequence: CASAAGTGNSPLHF. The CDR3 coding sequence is TGTGCCAGCGCAGCCGGGACAGGGAATTCACCCCTCCACTTT.

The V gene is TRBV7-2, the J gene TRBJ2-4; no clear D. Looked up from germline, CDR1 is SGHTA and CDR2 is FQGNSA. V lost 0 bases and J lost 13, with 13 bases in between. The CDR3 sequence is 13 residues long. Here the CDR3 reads CASSLASTLGQYF. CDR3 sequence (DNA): TGTGCCAGCAGCTTAGCGTCTACGTTAGGGCAGTACTTC. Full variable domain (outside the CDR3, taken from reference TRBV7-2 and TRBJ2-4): GAGVSQSPSNKVTEKGKDVELRCDPISGHTALYWYRQSLGQGLEFLIYFQGNSAPDKSGLPSDRFSAERTGGSVSTLTIQRTQQEDSAVYLCASSLASTLGQYFGAGTRLSVL.

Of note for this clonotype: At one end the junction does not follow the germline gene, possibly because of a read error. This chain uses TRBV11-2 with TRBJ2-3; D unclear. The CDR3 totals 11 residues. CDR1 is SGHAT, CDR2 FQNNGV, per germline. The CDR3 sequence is CASSLEDMQYF. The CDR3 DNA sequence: TGTGCCAGCAGCTTAGAGGATATGCAGTATTTT.

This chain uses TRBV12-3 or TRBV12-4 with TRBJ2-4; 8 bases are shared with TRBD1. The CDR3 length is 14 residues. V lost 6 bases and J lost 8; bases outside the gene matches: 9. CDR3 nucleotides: TGTGCCAGCAGGTATTCGACAGGGGAGGACATTCAGTACTTC. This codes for CASRYSTGEDIQYF.

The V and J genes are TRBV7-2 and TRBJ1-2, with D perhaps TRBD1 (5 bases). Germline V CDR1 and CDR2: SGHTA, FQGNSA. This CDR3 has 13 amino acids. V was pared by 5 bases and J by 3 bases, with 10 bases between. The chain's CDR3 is CASSPRADYGYTF. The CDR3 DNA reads TGTGCCAGCAGCCCCAGGGCAGACTATGGCTACACCTTC.

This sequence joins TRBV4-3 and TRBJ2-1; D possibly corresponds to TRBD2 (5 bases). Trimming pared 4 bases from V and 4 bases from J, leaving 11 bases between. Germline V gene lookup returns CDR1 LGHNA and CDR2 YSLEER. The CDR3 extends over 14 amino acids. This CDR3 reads CASSPGYRYNEQFF. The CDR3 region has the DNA TGCGCCAGCAGCCCGGGGTATAGGTACAATGAGCAGTTCTTC.

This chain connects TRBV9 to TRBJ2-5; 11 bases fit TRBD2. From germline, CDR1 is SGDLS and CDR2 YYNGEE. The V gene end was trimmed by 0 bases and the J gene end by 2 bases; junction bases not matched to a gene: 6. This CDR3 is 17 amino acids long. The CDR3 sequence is CASSVGALAGGQETQYF. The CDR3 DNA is TGTGCCAGCAGCGTAGGGGCCCTAGCGGGGGGTCAAGAGACCCAGTACTTC.

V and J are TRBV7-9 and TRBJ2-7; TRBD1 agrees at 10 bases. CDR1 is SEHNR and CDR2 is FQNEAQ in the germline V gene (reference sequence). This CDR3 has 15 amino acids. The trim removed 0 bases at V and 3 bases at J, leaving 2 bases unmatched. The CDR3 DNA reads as TGTGCCAGCAGCTTAGCCCGGGACAGGGGCTACGAGCAGTACTTC. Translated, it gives CASSLARDRGYEQYF.

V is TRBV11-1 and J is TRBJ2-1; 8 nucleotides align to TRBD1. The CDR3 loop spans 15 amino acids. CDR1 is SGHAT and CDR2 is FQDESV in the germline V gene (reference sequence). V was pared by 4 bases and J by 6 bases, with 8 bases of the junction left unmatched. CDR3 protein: CASSWGLTGVNEQFF. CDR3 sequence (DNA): TGTGCCAGCAGCTGGGGATTGACAGGGGTCAATGAGCAGTTCTTC.

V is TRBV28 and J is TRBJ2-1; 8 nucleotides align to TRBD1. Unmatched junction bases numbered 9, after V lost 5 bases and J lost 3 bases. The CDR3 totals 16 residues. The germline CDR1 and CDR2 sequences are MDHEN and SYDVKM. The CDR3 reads CASSPLGDRYYNEQFF. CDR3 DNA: TGTGCCAGCAGTCCCTTGGGGGACAGGTACTACAATGAGCAGTTCTTC.

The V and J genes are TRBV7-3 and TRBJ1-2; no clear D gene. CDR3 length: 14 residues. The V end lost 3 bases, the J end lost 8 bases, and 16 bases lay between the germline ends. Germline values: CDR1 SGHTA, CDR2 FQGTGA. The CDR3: CASSLVGGMEGYTF. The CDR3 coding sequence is TGTGCCAGCAGCTTGGTCGGTGGGATGGAGGGCTACACCTTC.

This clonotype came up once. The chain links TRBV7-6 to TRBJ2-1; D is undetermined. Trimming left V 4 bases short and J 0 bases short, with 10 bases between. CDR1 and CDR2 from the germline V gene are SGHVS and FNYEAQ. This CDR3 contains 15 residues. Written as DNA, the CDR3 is TGTGCCAGCAGCTCCAAACAGAACTCCTACAATGAGCAGTTCTTC. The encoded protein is CASSSKQNSYNEQFF.

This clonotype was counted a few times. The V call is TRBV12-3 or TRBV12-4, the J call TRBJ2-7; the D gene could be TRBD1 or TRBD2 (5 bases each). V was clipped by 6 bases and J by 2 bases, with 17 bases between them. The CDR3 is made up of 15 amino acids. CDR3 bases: TGTGCCAGCAGCCCGGGACCCACTTGGCCCTACGAGCAGTACTTC. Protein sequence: CASSPGPTWPYEQYF.

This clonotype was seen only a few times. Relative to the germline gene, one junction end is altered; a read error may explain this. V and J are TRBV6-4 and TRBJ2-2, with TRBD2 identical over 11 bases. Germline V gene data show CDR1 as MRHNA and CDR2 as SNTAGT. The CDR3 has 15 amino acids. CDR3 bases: TGTGCCAGCAGTAAGACTAGCGGGAACACTGGGGAGCTGTTTTTT. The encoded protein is CASSKTSGNTGELFF.

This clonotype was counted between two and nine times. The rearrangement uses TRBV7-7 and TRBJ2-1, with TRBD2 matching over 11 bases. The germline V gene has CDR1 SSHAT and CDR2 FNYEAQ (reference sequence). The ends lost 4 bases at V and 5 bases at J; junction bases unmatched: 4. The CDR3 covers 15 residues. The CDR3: CASSSTSGVHNEQFF. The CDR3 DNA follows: TGTGCCAGCAGCTCGACTAGCGGGGTTCACAATGAGCAGTTCTTC.

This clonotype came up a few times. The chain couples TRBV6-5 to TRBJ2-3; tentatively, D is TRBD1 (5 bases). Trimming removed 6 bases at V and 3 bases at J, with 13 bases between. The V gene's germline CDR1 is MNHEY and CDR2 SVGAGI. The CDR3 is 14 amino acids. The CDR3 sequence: CASRSSQGTDTQYF. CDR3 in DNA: TGTGCCAGCAGATCCTCGCAGGGTACAGATACGCAGTATTTT.

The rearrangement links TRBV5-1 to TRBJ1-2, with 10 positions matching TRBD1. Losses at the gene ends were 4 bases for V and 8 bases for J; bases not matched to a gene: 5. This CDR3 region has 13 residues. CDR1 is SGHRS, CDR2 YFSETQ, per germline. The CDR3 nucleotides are TGCGCCAGCAGCCGCGACAGGGGGCGAGGCTACACCTTC. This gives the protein CASSRDRGRGYTF.

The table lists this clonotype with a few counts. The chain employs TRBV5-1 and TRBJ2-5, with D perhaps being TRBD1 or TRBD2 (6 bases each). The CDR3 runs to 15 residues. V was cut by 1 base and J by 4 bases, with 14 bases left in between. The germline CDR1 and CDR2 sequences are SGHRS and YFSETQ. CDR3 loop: CASSLSTGAGETQYF. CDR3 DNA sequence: TGCGCCAGCAGCTTGTCTACGGGGGCGGGAGAGACCCAGTACTTC. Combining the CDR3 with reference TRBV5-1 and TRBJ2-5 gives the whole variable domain KAGVTQTPRYLIKTRGQQVTLSCSPISGHRSVSWYQQTPGQGLQFLFEYFSETQRNKGNFPGRFSGRQFSNSRSEMNVSTLELGDSALYLCASSLSTGAGETQYFGPGTRLLVL.

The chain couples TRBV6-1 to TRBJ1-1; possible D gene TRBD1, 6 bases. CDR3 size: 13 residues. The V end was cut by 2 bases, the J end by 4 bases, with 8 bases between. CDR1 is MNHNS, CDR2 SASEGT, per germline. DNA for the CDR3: TGTGCCAGCAGTGAAACAGGGAGCACTGAAGCTTTCTTT. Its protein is CASSETGSTEAFF.